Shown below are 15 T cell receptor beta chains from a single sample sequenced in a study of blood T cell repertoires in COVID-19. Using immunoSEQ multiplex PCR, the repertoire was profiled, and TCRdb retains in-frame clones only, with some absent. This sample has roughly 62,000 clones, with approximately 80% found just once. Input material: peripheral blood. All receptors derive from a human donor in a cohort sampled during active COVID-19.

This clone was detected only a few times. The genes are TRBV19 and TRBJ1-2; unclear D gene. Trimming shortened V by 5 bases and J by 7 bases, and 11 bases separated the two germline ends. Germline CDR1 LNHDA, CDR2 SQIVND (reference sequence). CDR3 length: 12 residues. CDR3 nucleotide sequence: TGTGCCAGTAGTCTTAGATCCGGTGGCTACACCTTC. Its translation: CASSLRSGGYTF.

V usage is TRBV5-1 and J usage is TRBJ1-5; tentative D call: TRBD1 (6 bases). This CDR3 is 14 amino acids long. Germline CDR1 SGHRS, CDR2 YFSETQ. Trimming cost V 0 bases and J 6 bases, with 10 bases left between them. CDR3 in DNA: TGCGCCAGCAGCTTGGACAGGGCGAGTCAGCCCCAGCATTTT. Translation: CASSLDRASQPQHF.

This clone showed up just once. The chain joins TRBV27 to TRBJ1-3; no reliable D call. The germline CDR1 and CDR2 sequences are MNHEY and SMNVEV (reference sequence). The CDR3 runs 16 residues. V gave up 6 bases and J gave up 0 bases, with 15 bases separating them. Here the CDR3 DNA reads TGTGCCAGCAGGAAAAACACTGGAGGCTCTGGAAACACCATATATTTT. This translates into CASRKNTGGSGNTIYF.

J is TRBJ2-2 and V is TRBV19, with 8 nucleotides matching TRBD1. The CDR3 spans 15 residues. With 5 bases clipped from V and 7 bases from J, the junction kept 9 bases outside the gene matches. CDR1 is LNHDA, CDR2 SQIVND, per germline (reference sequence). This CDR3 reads CASSEDRDSYGELFF. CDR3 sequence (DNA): TGTGCCAGTAGTGAGGACAGGGACTCTTACGGGGAGCTGTTTTTT. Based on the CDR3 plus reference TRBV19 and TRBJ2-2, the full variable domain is DGGITQSPKYLFRKEGQNVTLSCEQNLNHDAMYWYRQDPGQGLRLIYYSQIVNDFQKGDIAEGYSVSREKKESFPLTVTSAQKNPTAFYLCASSEDRDSYGELFFGEGSRLTVL.

CDR3 sequence (DNA): TGTGCCAGCAGTAACGGGTTCGAGCAGTACTTC. Translating gives CASSNGFEQYF. The chain carries TRBV6-5 and TRBJ2-7; D remains unclear. The germline CDR1 and CDR2 sequences are MNHEY and SVGAGI. The CDR3 length is 11 residues. V lost 5 bases and J lost 6, with 8 bases in between.

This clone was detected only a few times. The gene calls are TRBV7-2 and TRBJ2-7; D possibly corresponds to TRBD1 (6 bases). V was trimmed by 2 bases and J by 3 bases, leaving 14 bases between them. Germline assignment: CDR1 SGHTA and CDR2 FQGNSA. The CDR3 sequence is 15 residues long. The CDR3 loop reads CASSLKQGLIYEQYF. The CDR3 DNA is TGTGCCAGCAGCTTAAAACAGGGTCTCATCTACGAGCAGTACTTC.

The CDR3 region is CASSREQGAGNYGYTF. The CDR3 nucleotides read TGCGCCAGCAGCCGGGAACAGGGGGCAGGGAACTATGGCTACACCTTC. V is TRBV5-1 and J is TRBJ1-2; 9 nucleotides agree with TRBD1. With V trimmed by 4 bases and J by 2 bases, 9 bases remained unmatched. The CDR3 has 16 residues. The germline V gene encodes CDR1 SGHRS and CDR2 YFSETQ.

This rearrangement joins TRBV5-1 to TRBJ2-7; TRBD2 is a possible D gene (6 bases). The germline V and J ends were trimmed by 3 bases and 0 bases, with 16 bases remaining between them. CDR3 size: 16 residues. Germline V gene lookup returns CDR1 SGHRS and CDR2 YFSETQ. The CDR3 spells CASSSNSGGLSYEQYF. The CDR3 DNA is TGCGCCAGCAGCTCGAATAGCGGCGGTCTCTCCTACGAGCAGTACTTC.

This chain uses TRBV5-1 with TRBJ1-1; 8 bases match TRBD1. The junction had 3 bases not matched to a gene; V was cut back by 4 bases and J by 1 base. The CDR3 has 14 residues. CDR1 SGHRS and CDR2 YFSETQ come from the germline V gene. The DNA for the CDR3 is TGCGCCAGCAGCGGGGGACAGGCGAACACTGAAGCTTTCTTT. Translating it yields CASSGGQANTEAFF.

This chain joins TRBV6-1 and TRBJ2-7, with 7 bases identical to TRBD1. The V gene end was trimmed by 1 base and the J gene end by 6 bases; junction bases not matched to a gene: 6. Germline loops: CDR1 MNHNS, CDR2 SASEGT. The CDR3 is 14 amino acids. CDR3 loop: CASSEETGAGEQYF. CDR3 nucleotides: TGTGCCAGCAGTGAAGAAACAGGGGCGGGCGAGCAGTACTTC.

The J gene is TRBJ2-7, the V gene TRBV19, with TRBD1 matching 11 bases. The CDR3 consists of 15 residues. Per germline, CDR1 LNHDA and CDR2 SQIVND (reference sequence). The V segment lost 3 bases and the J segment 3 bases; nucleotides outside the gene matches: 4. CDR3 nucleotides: TGTGCCAGTAGTATTGGTGGGACAGGGGGCTACGAGCAGTACTTC. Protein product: CASSIGGTGGYEQYF.

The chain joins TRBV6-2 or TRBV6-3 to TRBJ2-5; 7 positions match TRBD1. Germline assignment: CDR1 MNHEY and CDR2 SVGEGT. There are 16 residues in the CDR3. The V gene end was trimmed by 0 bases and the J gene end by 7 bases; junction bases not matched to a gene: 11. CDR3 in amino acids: CASSYSKGQQEWTQYF. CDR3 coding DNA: TGTGCCAGCAGTTACTCGAAGGGACAGCAAGAGTGGACCCAGTACTTC.

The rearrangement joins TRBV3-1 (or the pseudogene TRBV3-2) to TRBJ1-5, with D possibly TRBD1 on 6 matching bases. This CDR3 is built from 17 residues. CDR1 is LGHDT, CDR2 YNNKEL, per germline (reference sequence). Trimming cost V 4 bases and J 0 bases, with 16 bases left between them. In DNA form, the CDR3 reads TGTGCCAGCAGCCTTTTAGACAGGACCCTTAGCAATCAGCCCCAGCATTTT. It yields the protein CASSLLDRTLSNQPQHF.

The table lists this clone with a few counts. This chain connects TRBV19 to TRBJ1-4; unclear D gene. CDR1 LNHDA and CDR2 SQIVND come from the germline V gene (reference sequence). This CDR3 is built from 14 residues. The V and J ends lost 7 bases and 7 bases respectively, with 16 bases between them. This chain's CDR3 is CASTFQNSGEKLFF. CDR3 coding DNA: TGTGCCAGTACCTTCCAGAACTCGGGTGAAAAACTGTTTTTT.

The CDR3 DNA reads TGTGCCACCAGCAGAGATAGGGGCTACCACGAGCAGTACTTC. The encoded protein is CATSRDRGYHEQYF. The chain links TRBV15 to TRBJ2-7, with D possibly matching TRBD1 (5 bases). From germline, CDR1 is LNHNV and CDR2 YYDKDF (reference sequence). V dropped 0 bases and J dropped 5 bases, with 11 bases sitting between them. The CDR3 contains 14 residues.